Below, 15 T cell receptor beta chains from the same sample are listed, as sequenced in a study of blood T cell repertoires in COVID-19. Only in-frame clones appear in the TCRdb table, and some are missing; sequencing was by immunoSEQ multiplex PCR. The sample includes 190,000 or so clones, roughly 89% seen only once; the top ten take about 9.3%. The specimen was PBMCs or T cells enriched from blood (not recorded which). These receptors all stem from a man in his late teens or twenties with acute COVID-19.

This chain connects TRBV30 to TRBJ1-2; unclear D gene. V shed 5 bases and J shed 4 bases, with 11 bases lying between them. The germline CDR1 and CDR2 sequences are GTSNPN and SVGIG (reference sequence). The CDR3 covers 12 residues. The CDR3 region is CAWHREPYGYTF. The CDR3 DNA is TGTGCCTGGCACAGAGAACCCTATGGCTACACCTTC.

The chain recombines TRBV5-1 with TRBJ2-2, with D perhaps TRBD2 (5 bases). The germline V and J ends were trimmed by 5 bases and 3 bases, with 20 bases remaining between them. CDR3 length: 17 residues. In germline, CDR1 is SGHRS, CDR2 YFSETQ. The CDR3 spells CASSFPDSGPDTGELFF. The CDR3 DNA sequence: TGCGCCAGCAGTTTCCCGGACTCCGGGCCTGACACCGGGGAGCTGTTTTTT.

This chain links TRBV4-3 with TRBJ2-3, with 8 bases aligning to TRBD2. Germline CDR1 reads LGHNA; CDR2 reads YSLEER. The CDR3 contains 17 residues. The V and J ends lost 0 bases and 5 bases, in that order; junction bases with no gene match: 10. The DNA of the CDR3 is TGCGCCAGCAGCCAAGATGTAAGCGGGAGAAAAGGAGATACGCAGTATTTT. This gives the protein CASSQDVSGRKGDTQYF.

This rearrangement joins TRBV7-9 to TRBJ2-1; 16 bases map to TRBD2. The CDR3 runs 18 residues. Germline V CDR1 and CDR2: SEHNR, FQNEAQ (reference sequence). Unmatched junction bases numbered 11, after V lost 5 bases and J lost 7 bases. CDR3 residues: CASSRGTSGRGKRNEQFF. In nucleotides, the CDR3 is TGTGCCAGCAGCCGCGGGACTAGCGGGAGGGGAAAAAGGAATGAGCAGTTCTTC.

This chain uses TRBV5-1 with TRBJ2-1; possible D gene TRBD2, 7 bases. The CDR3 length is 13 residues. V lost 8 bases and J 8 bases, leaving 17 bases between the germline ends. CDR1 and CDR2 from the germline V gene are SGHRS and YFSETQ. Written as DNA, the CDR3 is TGCGCCAGTCCCGGGGGGCTAGCGGATGAGCAGTTCTTC. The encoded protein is CASPGGLADEQFF.

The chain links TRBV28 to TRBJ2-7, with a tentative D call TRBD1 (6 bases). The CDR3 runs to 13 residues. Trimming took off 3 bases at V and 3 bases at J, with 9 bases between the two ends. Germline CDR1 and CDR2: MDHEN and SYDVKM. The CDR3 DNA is TGTGCCAGCAGTTTTAGGGGGAACTACGAGCAGTACTTC. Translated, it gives CASSFRGNYEQYF.

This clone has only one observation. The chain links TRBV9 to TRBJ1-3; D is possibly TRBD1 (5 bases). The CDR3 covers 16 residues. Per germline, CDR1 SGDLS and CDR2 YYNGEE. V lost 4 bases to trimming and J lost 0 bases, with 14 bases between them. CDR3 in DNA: TGTGCCAGCAGCCCAAAAACAGGCTTCTCTGGAAACACCATATATTTT. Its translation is CASSPKTGFSGNTIYF.

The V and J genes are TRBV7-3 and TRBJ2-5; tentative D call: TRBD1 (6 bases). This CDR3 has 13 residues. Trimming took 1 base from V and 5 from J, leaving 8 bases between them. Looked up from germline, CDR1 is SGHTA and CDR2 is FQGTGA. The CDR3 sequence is CASSLMRGETQYF. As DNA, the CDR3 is TGTGCCAGCAGCTTAATGAGGGGGGAGACCCAGTACTTC.

The CDR3 here is CAISERSGSYNEQFF. Here the CDR3 DNA reads TGTGCCATCAGTGAGAGGAGCGGTTCCTACAATGAGCAGTTCTTC. This chain uses TRBV10-3 with TRBJ2-1; the D gene is possibly TRBD2 (5 bases). V shed 2 bases and J shed 1 base, with 9 bases lying between them. In germline, CDR1 is ENHRY, CDR2 SYGVKD. The CDR3 contains 15 residues.

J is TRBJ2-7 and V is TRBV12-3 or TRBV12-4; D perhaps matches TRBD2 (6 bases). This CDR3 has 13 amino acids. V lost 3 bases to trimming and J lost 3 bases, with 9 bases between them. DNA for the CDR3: TGTGCCAGCAGTTTGGCGGGGAGCTACGAGCAGTACTTC. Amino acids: CASSLAGSYEQYF.

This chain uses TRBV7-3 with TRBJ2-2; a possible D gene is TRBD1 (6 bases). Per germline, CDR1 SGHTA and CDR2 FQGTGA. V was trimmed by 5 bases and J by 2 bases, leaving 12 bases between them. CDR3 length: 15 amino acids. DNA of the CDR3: TGTGCCAGCAGCCCTAGACAGGCCAACACCGGGGAGCTGTTTTTT. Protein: CASSPRQANTGELFF.

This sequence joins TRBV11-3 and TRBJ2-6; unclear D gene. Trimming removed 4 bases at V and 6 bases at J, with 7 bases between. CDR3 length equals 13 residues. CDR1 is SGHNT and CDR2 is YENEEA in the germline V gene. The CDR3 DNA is TGTGCCAGCAGCTCCCAGGTGGCCAACGTCCTGACTTTC. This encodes CASSSQVANVLTF.

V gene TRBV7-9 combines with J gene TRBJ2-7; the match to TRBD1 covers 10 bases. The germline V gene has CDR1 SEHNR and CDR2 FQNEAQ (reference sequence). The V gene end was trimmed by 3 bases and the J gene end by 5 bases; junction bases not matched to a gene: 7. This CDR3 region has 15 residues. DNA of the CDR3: TGTGCCAGCAGCTTCGGACAGGGGGAGTTGGACGAGCAGTACTTC. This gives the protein CASSFGQGELDEQYF.

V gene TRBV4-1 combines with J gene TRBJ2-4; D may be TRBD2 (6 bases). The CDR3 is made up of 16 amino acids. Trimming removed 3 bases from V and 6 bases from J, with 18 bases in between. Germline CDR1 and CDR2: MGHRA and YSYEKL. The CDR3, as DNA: TGCGCCAGCAGCCAGTCCCCGGGGGTCGGGATAAACATTCAGTACTTC. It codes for CASSQSPGVGINIQYF.

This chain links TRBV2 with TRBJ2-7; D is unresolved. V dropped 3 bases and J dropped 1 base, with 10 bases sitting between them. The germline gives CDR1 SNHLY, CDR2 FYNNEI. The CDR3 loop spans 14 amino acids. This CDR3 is CASSDLRLSYEQYF. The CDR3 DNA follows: TGTGCCAGCAGTGATCTGAGACTTTCCTACGAGCAGTACTTC.